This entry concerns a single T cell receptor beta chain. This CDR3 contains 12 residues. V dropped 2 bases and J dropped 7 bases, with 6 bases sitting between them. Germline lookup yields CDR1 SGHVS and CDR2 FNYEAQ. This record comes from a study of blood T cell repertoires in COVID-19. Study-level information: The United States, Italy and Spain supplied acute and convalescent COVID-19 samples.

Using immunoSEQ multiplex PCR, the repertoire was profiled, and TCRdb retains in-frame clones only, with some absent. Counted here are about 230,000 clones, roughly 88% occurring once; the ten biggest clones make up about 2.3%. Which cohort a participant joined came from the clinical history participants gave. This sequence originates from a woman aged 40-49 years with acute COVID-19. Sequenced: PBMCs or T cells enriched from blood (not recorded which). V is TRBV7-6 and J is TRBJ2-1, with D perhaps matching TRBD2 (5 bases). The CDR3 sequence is CASSLRGNEQFF. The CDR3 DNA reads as TGTGCCAGCAGCTTACGGGGTAATGAGCAGTTCTTC.